This entry lists 14 T cell receptor beta chains sequenced from one sample in a study of cytomegalovirus exposure and HLA in healthy donors. Amplification used 60 Vbeta primers and 13 Jbeta primers. Only in-frame clones appear in the TCRdb table, and some are missing; sequencing was by immunoSEQ multiplex PCR. The table includes around 100,000 clones, more than 80% detected once. Sequenced sample: PBMCs. All receptors derive from a man in his thirties or forties in good health and CMV-seronegative.

The chain links TRBV11-3 to TRBJ1-4; D may be TRBD1 (6 bases). This CDR3 has 15 residues. Germline CDR1 reads SGHNT; CDR2 reads YENEEA. V dropped 5 bases and J dropped 0 bases, with 10 bases sitting between them. This CDR3 reads CASSTGPATNEKLFF. The CDR3, as DNA: TGTGCCAGCAGCACAGGGCCTGCAACTAATGAAAAACTGTTTTTT. The variable domain in full, with the rest retrieved from reference TRBV11-3 and TRBJ1-4, is EAGVVQSPRYKIIEKKQPVAFWCNPISGHNTLYWYLQNLGQGPELLIRYENEEAVDDSQLPKDRFSAERLKGVDSTLKIQPAELGDSAVYLCASSTGPATNEKLFFGSGTQLSVL.

The V and J genes are TRBV25-1 and TRBJ1-4; no definite D call. The CDR3 has 15 amino acids. Germline V gene lookup returns CDR1 MGHDK and CDR2 SYGVNS. V gave up 5 bases and J gave up 0 bases, with 10 bases separating them. The CDR3 reads CASSKHIATNEKLFF. CDR3 in DNA: TGTGCCAGCAGTAAACATATCGCAACTAATGAAAAACTGTTTTTT.

The CDR3 is CASSLQAGVPYEQYF. As DNA, the CDR3 is TGTGCCAGCAGCTTACAGGCAGGGGTCCCCTACGAGCAGTACTTC. V usage is TRBV7-7 and J usage is TRBJ2-7; D is possibly TRBD1 (6 bases). The CDR3 runs to 15 residues. Trimming pared 2 bases from V and 2 bases from J, leaving 13 bases between. Germline loops: CDR1 SSHAT, CDR2 FNYEAQ (reference sequence).

This chain uses TRBV28 with TRBJ2-7, with 7 bases that match TRBD1. CDR3 size: 14 residues. Germline V gives CDR1 MDHEN, CDR2 SYDVKM. J was trimmed by 0 bases and V by 2 bases; bases with no gene match: 1. Written as DNA, the CDR3 is TGTGCCAGCAGTTTAAGGGACAGCTCCTACGAGCAGTACTTC. It encodes CASSLRDSSYEQYF.

The V gene is TRBV5-6, the J gene TRBJ2-7; the D gene is possibly TRBD1 (5 bases). Germline CDR1 is SGHDT and CDR2 is YYEEEE. Trimming shortened V by 4 bases and J by 2 bases, and 16 bases separated the two germline ends. The CDR3 has 15 residues. The CDR3 coding sequence is TGTGCCAGCAGCCCTCGGACACTCCCAACCTACGAGCAGTACTTC. Protein sequence: CASSPRTLPTYEQYF.

The chain uses TRBV19 and TRBJ2-1; 7 bases match TRBD2. The CDR3 runs 14 residues. V dropped 5 bases and J dropped 0; count of bases not matched to a gene: 1. The germline CDR1 and CDR2 sequences are LNHDA and SQIVND (reference sequence). The CDR3 loop reads CASSRTSSYNEQFF. DNA for the CDR3: TGTGCCAGTAGTCGGACTAGCTCCTACAATGAGCAGTTCTTC.

This sequence joins TRBV6-5 and TRBJ2-5; 8 bases align to TRBD1. This CDR3 is built from 16 residues. Per the germline V gene, CDR1 is MNHEY and CDR2 is SVGAGI. V lost 0 bases and J lost 5; bases outside the gene matches: 8. CDR3 region: CASSYSWTGLGETQYF. The DNA of the CDR3 is TGTGCCAGCAGTTACTCTTGGACAGGGCTGGGGGAGACCCAGTACTTC.

The CDR3 nucleotides read TGTGCCAGCAGCCATGAGCCAGCGGGGGACTACAATGAGCAGTTCTTC. Its protein is CASSHEPAGDYNEQFF. V gene TRBV4-2 combines with J gene TRBJ2-1; the match to TRBD2 covers 8 bases. This CDR3 has 16 residues. Germline-derived CDR1 and CDR2 are LGHNA and YNFKEQ. V lost 3 bases, J lost 3 bases, and 7 bases stayed unmatched.

This chain joins TRBV10-3 and TRBJ1-1; the D gene is possibly TRBD1 (5 bases). Germline values: CDR1 ENHRY, CDR2 SYGVKD. This CDR3 is built from 14 residues. Deletions cut 3 bases from V and 1 base from J, with 9 bases between. CDR3: CAISDAGPNTEAFF. The DNA of the CDR3 is TGTGCCATCAGTGACGCGGGGCCGAACACTGAAGCTTTCTTT.

The chain combines TRBV25-1 with TRBJ1-5; no definite D call. The CDR3 contains 15 residues. The germline CDR1 and CDR2 sequences are MGHDK and SYGVNS. V dropped 4 bases and J dropped 0 bases, with 10 bases sitting between them. CDR3 coding DNA: TGTGCCAGCAGTGCGACTGATCATAGCAATCAGCCCCAGCATTTT. Translation gives CASSATDHSNQPQHF.

The gene calls are TRBV19 and TRBJ1-1; 8 positions agree with TRBD1. This CDR3 spans 13 amino acids. Germline-derived CDR1 and CDR2 are LNHDA and SQIVND (reference sequence). The V segment lost 10 bases and the J segment 1 base; nucleotides outside the gene matches: 5. The CDR3 here is CATTQGANTEAFF. CDR3 sequence (DNA): TGTGCCACAACCCAGGGGGCGAACACTGAAGCTTTCTTT.

CDR3 nucleotides: TGTGCCAGCAGCCCAGACAGGCTGAACACTGAAGCTTTCTTT. As protein: CASSPDRLNTEAFF. The chain couples TRBV4-2 to TRBJ1-1; D might be TRBD1 (6 bases). Germline values: CDR1 LGHNA, CDR2 YNFKEQ. Trimming removed 4 bases from V and 0 bases from J, with 9 bases in between. This CDR3 contains 14 residues.

V gene TRBV9 combines with J gene TRBJ1-3; D is possibly TRBD1 (5 bases). V shed 2 bases and J shed 2 bases, with 8 bases lying between them. This CDR3 has 14 amino acids. Germline V gene lookup returns CDR1 SGDLS and CDR2 YYNGEE. CDR3 residues: CASSVGGTGNTIYF. CDR3 DNA sequence: TGTGCCAGCAGCGTCGGGGGAACTGGAAACACCATATATTTT.

The DNA of the CDR3 is TGTGCCAGCCAGAGGAGCGGGGGCGTCCAAGAGACCCAGTACTTC. This translates into CASQRSGGVQETQYF. The chain uses TRBV2 and TRBJ2-5, with 8 bases matching TRBD2. From germline, CDR1 is SNHLY and CDR2 FYNNEI. This CDR3 has 15 amino acids. Trimming removed 8 bases from V and 1 base from J; junction bases left unmatched: 9.